This TCR beta chain originates from a study of blood T cell repertoires in COVID-19 (dated by TCRdb to between 2020 and 2021). Some background on the complete study: Collaborator samples came from the United States, Italy and Spain and covered acute and convalescent phases of COVID-19. The prospective study material was composed of cDNA or gDNA derived from T cells, B-cell-depleted T cells, or PBMCs. Subjects who had been exposed to COVID-19, were actively infected with it, or had recovered from it provided the deeply sampled blood TCRbeta repertoires that made up the dataset. The repertoires were released in a freely available public database intended as a resource for research on the immune response to SARS-CoV-2. Samples were obtained from the ongoing ImmuneRACE study (first 160 participants) and from over a thousand subjects provided by 6 global collaborators. A de-identified subject ID, COVID-19 status, age in years and sex were almost always included in the sample metadata. Where available, HLA class I and class II types were taken from metadata supplied by the sample provider and were not determined by assay-based typing. General findings and caveats noted by the study authors: The amount of clinical and demographic metadata varied by source and participant and was provided uncurated.

This clone appeared a single time. Its antigen is not yet known. Base qualities are not at hand, and no much larger clone is one base apart. One collaborating source in Seattle enrolled patients during active infection and followed them longitudinally through the course of disease. Each collaborating institution followed its own protocols to collect whole blood in K2EDTA tubes. For TCRbeta analysis, collaborators shipped samples as frozen whole blood, isolated PBMCs, or DNA extracted from either of those sample types. TCRbeta CDR3 regions were amplified from genomic DNA by means of the immunoSEQ Assay, a bias-controlled multiplex PCR. As for the original processing: The number of nucleated cells in each sample was estimated by amplification of reference gene primers within the assay. Sequence reads were collapsed and filtered to measure the absolute abundance of every unique TCRbeta CDR3 rearrangement. For each sample, productive Simpson clonality was calculated by taking the square root of Simpson's diversity index across productive rearrangements. What TCRdb holds here is the immuneACCESS table cut down to in-frame rearrangements. Part of the clones is not present; checked against another copy, under half of the missing clones reflect an unresolved V gene, and the others are unexplained. V, J and clone size are those of that table, while D and trimming were read from the DNA. In this sample the table shows 110,000 or so clones, about 85% of which occur a single time. More than 5% of the sample is taken by the ten largest.

The clonotype comes from a woman aged 55-70 years with COVID-19, enrolled during active disease. The sequencing input was peripheral blood.

The DNA is as follows: TGTGCCAGCAGCGGGACAGGGGGAGAGGTCTATGGCTACACCTTC. It is translated as CASSGTGGEVYGYTF. The rearrangement joined TRBV5-5 to TRBJ1-2, with 11 bases in between that match TRBD1. The germline V gene (reference sequence) specifies SGHKS as CDR1 and YYEKEE as CDR2. Trimming accounts for 4 bases at V and 4 bases at J, while the number of junction bases matched to no gene is 6. Inclusive of the bounding cysteine and phenylalanine, the CDR3 is 15 residues long. The entry retains the CDR3 DNA only, 45 bases that are in frame from base 1.